One sample yielded the 26 T cell receptor beta chains listed below, sequenced in a study of shared clonotypes between healthy human individuals (dated by TCRdb to 2019 to 2021). Libraries were built with the immunoSEQ multiplex PCR assay. TCRdb limited this immuneACCESS table to in-frame rearrangements with V and J called. A share of clones is missing; checked studies link under half to unresolved V genes, and the rest is unexplained. For this sample there are some 530,000 clones; around 73% appear just once. Around 13% of the sample rests with the top ten. The sample was PBMCs. These receptors were taken from a woman in her 40s in good health. Some clones in this sample may be carry-over from other donors' samples.

The rearrangement links TRBV19 to TRBJ2-1; TRBD1 is a possible D gene (6 bases). V was cut by 1 base and J by 9 bases, with 13 bases left in between. The CDR3 is made up of 14 amino acids. Germline V lookup: CDR1 LNHDA, CDR2 SQIVND (reference sequence). Written as DNA, the CDR3 is TGTGCCAGTAGTATAGGTGGGGGCTTGGGTGAGCAGTTCTTC. Translating gives CASSIGGGLGEQFF. The full variable domain, rest sourced from reference TRBV19 and TRBJ2-1, is DGGITQSPKYLFRKEGQNVTLSCEQNLNHDAMYWYRQDPGQGLRLIYYSQIVNDFQKGDIAEGYSVSREKKESFPLTVTSAQKNPTAFYLCASSIGGGLGEQFFGPGTRLTVL.

The CDR3 sequence is CASSPDTYGYTF. The CDR3 DNA follows: TGTGCCAGCAGCCCCGACACCTATGGCTACACCTTC. The V and J genes are TRBV6-5 and TRBJ1-2; D gene ambiguous. The CDR3 spans 12 residues. In germline, CDR1 is MNHEY, CDR2 SVGAGI. Trimming pared 6 bases from V and 4 bases from J, leaving 9 bases between.

Turning to this clone: At one end, the junction sequence differs from germline, possibly due to a read error. The chain is built from TRBV10-3 and TRBJ1-1; possibly TRBD1 for D (5 bases). Germline V gene data show CDR1 as ENHRY and CDR2 as SYGVKD. CDR3 length: 14 amino acids. The DNA for the CDR3 is TGTGCCAGCAGTGAAGTGACGGGGGTAGCTGAAGCTTTCTTT. Translated: CASSEVTGVAEAFF.

The chain recombines TRBV19 with TRBJ2-2, with 8 bases matching TRBD2. The CDR3 contains 16 residues. Per the germline V gene, CDR1 is LNHDA and CDR2 is SQIVND (reference sequence). Trimming at V came to 5 bases and at J to 2 bases, leaving 7 bases not matched to a gene. The CDR3 nucleotides are TGTGCCAGTAGTTGGTCGCGGGAGGTTAACACCGGGGAGCTGTTTTTT. This translates into CASSWSREVNTGELFF.

V is TRBV28 and J is TRBJ2-7; 12 nucleotides match TRBD2. The V gene's germline CDR1 is MDHEN and CDR2 SYDVKM. V lost 10 bases and J lost 6; bases outside the gene matches: 10. The CDR3 is 14 amino acids. CDR3 region: CATKTSGSLGEQYF. In DNA, the CDR3 is TGTGCCACTAAGACTAGCGGGAGTTTGGGCGAGCAGTACTTC.

This chain joins TRBV7-2 and TRBJ1-2; D may be TRBD1 (5 bases). In germline, CDR1 is SGHTA, CDR2 FQGNSA. The ends were cut back, 1 base at V and 10 bases at J, with 13 bases in the middle. There are 13 residues in the CDR3. CDR3 nucleotide sequence: TGTGCCAGCAGCTTAGGGCCAACGGGGGACTACACCTTC. Translation: CASSLGPTGDYTF.

V and J are TRBV28 and TRBJ2-3; possibly TRBD1 for D (5 bases). The V and J ends lost 6 bases and 0 bases respectively, with 19 bases between them. The CDR3 contains 17 residues. Looked up from germline, CDR1 is MDHEN and CDR2 is SYDVKM. The CDR3 sequence is CASSPAGRAASTDTQYF. The CDR3 DNA reads as TGTGCCAGCAGCCCCGCAGGCAGGGCCGCTAGCACAGATACGCAGTATTTT.

V is TRBV6-5 and J is TRBJ2-5, with 9 bases matching TRBD1. This CDR3 is 15 amino acids long. Germline CDR1 reads MNHEY; CDR2 reads SVGAGI. V was pared by 6 bases and J by 3 bases, with 8 bases of the junction left unmatched. CDR3 residues: CASSSRRDREETQYF. The CDR3 DNA reads TGTGCCAGCAGCTCCCGCCGGGACAGGGAAGAGACCCAGTACTTC.

The chain couples TRBV5-1 to TRBJ1-6, with 9 bases identical to TRBD1. Trimming at V came to 4 bases and at J to 4 bases, leaving 3 bases not matched to a gene. The germline V gene encodes CDR1 SGHRS and CDR2 YFSETQ. There are 15 residues in the CDR3. In DNA, the CDR3 is TGCGCCAGCAGCAACGGGACAGGGTATAATTCACCCCTCCACTTT. Amino acid sequence: CASSNGTGYNSPLHF.

This chain joins TRBV5-1 and TRBJ2-1; 13 bases agree with TRBD2. V gave up 4 bases and J gave up 4 bases; unmatched junction bases: 5. Germline-derived CDR1 and CDR2 are SGHRS and YFSETQ. The length of the CDR3 is 16 residues. This CDR3 reads CASSPGTSGAYNEQFF. For the CDR3, the DNA is TGCGCCAGCAGCCCTGGGACTAGCGGGGCATACAATGAGCAGTTCTTC.

The V call is TRBV2, the J call TRBJ1-5; TRBD1 might be the D (6 bases). Germline V gene lookup returns CDR1 SNHLY and CDR2 FYNNEI. The CDR3 extends over 17 amino acids. Trimming removed 3 bases from V and 1 base from J, with 16 bases in between. CDR3 nucleotides: TGTGCCAGCAGTGATCTGGGGGCGGGCGGAAGCAATCAGCCCCAGCATTTT. Translation: CASSDLGAGGSNQPQHF.

This clone was recorded once. The CDR3 DNA reads as TGTGCCTGGCATTCTGTGGGAGAGCAGTACTTC. Protein sequence: CAWHSVGEQYF. This rearrangement joins TRBV30 to TRBJ2-7, with unresolved D. CDR1 and CDR2 from the germline V gene are GTSNPN and SVGIG (reference sequence). This CDR3 has 11 residues. The V end lost 5 bases, the J end lost 7 bases, and 12 bases lay between the germline ends.

V and J are TRBV19 and TRBJ2-4; 13 nucleotides match TRBD2. The germline gives CDR1 LNHDA, CDR2 SQIVND (reference sequence). The CDR3 spans 16 residues. J gave up 5 bases and V 6 bases, and 7 bases lay outside the gene matches. CDR3 DNA: TGTGCCAGTAGAAGGACTAGCGGGAGTAGCGAAAACATTCAGTACTTC. It is translated as CASRRTSGSSENIQYF.

With respect to this clone: Additional DNA sequences in this sample encode the identical CDR3. The chain recombines TRBV19 with TRBJ2-1, with D hard to call. The CDR3 sequence is 12 residues long. Trimming cost V 3 bases and J 4 bases, with 4 bases left between them. CDR1 is LNHDA and CDR2 is SQIVND in the germline V gene (reference sequence). CDR3 loop: CASSILYNEQFF. The CDR3 coding sequence is TGTGCCAGTAGTATCTTATACAATGAGCAGTTCTTC.

The CDR3: CTSSPRGRYNSPLHF. The CDR3 nucleotides read TGCACCAGCAGCCCCAGGGGGCGCTATAATTCACCCCTCCACTTT. V is TRBV1 and J is TRBJ1-6; the D segment call TRBD1 is taken from the table without a DNA check. TRBV1 is designated a pseudogene. The CDR3 is 15 amino acids.

The chain combines TRBV7-3 with TRBJ2-3; D not resolved. V shed 5 bases and J shed 7 bases, with 13 bases lying between them. CDR3 size: 13 residues. Germline V gene data show CDR1 as SGHTA and CDR2 as FQGTGA. CDR3 DNA: TGTGCCAGCAGCCAACTCTACTGGAATACGCAGTATTTT. Its protein is CASSQLYWNTQYF.

The chain combines TRBV5-5 with TRBJ2-3, with 8 bases lining up with TRBD1. This CDR3 comprises 15 residues. Germline CDR1 SGHKS, CDR2 YYEKEE (reference sequence). V gave up 4 bases and J gave up 3 bases; unmatched junction bases: 7. CDR3 amino acids: CASSPQGARTDTQYF. The CDR3 nucleotides are TGTGCCAGCAGCCCTCAGGGGGCGCGGACAGATACGCAGTATTTT.

The chain has TRBV5-1 and TRBJ1-1; D unresolved. Trimming pared 0 bases from V and 1 base from J, leaving 10 bases between. CDR1 is SGHRS and CDR2 is YFSETQ in the germline V gene. The CDR3 contains 15 residues. CDR3 nucleotide sequence: TGCGCCAGCAGCTTGGTTCCAGGAAAGAACACTGAAGCTTTCTTT. It specifies CASSLVPGKNTEAFF.

The chain's CDR3 is CASSLGTSSPSTDTQYF. In nucleotides, the CDR3 is TGTGCCAGCAGCTTGGGGACTAGCAGTCCTAGCACAGATACGCAGTATTTT. The chain is built from TRBV7-3 and TRBJ2-3; 9 bases are shared with TRBD2. The CDR3 consists of 17 residues. V lost 3 bases and J lost 0; bases outside the gene matches: 7. Germline-derived CDR1 and CDR2 are SGHTA and FQGTGA.

This clone occurred a few times. This chain uses TRBV28 with TRBJ1-1, with TRBD1 as a possible D gene (5 bases). V lost 7 bases to trimming and J lost 2 bases, with 11 bases between them. CDR1 MDHEN and CDR2 SYDVKM come from the germline V gene. The CDR3 has 13 amino acids. The CDR3: CASIGGENTEAFF. For the CDR3, the DNA is TGTGCCAGCATCGGGGGGGAAAACACTGAAGCTTTCTTT.

The V and J genes are TRBV7-2 and TRBJ2-2, with a possible D match to TRBD2 (6 bases). Trimming stripped 5 bases from V and 4 bases from J, with 14 bases between. Germline assignment: CDR1 SGHTA and CDR2 FQGNSA. The CDR3 covers 15 residues. CDR3 region: CASSPSGPGTGELFF. For the CDR3, the DNA is TGTGCCAGCAGCCCCAGCGGGCCGGGCACCGGGGAGCTGTTTTTT.

The chain links TRBV7-7 to TRBJ2-1; no reliable D call. The CDR3 has 15 residues. CDR1 SSHAT and CDR2 FNYEAQ come from the germline V gene (reference sequence). The germline V and J ends were trimmed by 5 bases and 11 bases, with 22 bases remaining between them. In nucleotides, the CDR3 is TGTGCCAGCAGCCAAGGCAGGAACCCAGAAACCAAGCAGTTCTTC. Amino acids: CASSQGRNPETKQFF. The full variable domain, with the rest looked up from reference TRBV7-7 and TRBJ2-1, is GAGVSQSPRYKVTKRGQDVTLRCDPISSHATLYWYQQALGQGPEFLTYFNYEAQPDKSGLPSDRFSAERPEGSISTLTIQRTEQRDSAMYRCASSQGRNPETKQFFGPGTRLTVL.

Comments on this clone: This may be a read error, as it is one base from a much larger clone. Other DNA sequences in the same sample also yield this CDR3. The V call is TRBV29-1, the J call TRBJ1-1, with a weak D call TRBD1 (5 bases). The CDR3 covers 12 residues. Germline loops: CDR1 SQVTM, CDR2 ANQGSEA. In DNA form, the CDR3 reads TGCAGCGTCGAAGTTAGGGGAACTGAAGCTTTCTTT. Amino acid sequence: CSVEVRGTEAFF. The entire variable domain, with the rest obtained from reference TRBV29-1 and TRBJ1-1, is as follows: SAVISQKPSRDICQRGTSLTIQCQVDSQVTMMFWYRQQPGQSLTLIATANQGSEATYESGFVIDKFPISRPNLTFSTLTVSNMSPEDSSIYLCSVEVRGTEAFFGQGTRLTVV.

In this sample, this clone turned up once. This chain links TRBV11-3 with TRBJ2-1; TRBD2 is a possible D gene (5 bases). The germline V gene has CDR1 SGHNT and CDR2 YENEEA. The germline V and J ends were trimmed by 1 base and 8 bases, with 18 bases remaining between them. The CDR3 has 16 residues. The CDR3 region is CASSLGLQDYNDEQFF. CDR3 nucleotides: TGTGCCAGCAGCTTAGGTCTACAAGACTACAATGATGAGCAGTTCTTC.

A word on this clone: A far larger clone is just one base off, so this is likely a read error. The chain is built from TRBV7-3 and TRBJ2-5; no firm D call. Deletions cut 2 bases from V and 9 bases from J, with 10 bases between. The germline gives CDR1 SGHTA, CDR2 FQGTGA. The CDR3 consists of 12 residues. CDR3 region: CASSLAIEAQYF. The CDR3 nucleotides are TGTGCCAGCAGCTTAGCGATCGAGGCCCAGTACTTC.

This clone was observed a few times. This rearrangement joins TRBV30 to TRBJ1-4, with D tentatively TRBD1 (5 bases). Trimming stripped 0 bases from V and 6 bases from J, with 11 bases between. Germline-derived CDR1 and CDR2 are GTSNPN and SVGIG (reference sequence). This CDR3 has 14 amino acids. The chain's CDR3 is CAWSVGQGYEKLFF. CDR3 nucleotide sequence: TGTGCCTGGAGTGTAGGGCAGGGATATGAAAAACTGTTTTTT.